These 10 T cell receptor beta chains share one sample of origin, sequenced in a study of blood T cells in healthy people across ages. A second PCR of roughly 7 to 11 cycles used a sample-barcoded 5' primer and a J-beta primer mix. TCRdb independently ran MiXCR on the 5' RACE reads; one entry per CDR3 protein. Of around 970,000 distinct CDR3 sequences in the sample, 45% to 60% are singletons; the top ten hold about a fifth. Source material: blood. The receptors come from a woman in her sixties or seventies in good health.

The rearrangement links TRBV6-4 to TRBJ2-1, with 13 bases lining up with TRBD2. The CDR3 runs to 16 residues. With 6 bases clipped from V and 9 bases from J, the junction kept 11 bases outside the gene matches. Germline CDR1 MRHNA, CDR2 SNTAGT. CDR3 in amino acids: CASSPHGLAGVGEQFF. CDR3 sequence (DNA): TGTGCCAGCAGCCCCCATGGACTAGCGGGAGTAGGTGAGCAGTTCTTC.

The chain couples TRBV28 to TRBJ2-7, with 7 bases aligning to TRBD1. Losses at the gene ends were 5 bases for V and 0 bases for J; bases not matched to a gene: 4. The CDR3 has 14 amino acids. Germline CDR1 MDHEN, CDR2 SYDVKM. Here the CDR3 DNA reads TGTGCCAGCAGTAAGAACAGGGGCTCCTACGAGCAGTACTTC. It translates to CASSKNRGSYEQYF.

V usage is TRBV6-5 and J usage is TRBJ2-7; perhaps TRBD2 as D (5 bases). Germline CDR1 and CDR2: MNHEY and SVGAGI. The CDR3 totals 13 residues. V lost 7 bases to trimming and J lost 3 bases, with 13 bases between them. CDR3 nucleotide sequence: TGTGCCAGCACCCAGCACGGGGACTACGAGCAGTACTTC. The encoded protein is CASTQHGDYEQYF.

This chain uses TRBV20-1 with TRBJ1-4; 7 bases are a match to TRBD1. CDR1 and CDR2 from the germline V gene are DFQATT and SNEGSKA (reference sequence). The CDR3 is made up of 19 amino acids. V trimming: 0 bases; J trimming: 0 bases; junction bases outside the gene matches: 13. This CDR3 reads CSARDRYRGITPTNEKLFF. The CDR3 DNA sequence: TGCAGTGCTAGAGATCGGTACAGGGGTATAACCCCAACTAATGAAAAACTGTTTTTT.

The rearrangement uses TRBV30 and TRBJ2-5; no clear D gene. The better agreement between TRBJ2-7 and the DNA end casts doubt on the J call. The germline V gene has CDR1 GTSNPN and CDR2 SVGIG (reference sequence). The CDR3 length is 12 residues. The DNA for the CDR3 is TGTGCCTGGAGTGTACTGGCCTACGAGCAGTACTTC. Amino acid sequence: CAWSVLAYEQYF.

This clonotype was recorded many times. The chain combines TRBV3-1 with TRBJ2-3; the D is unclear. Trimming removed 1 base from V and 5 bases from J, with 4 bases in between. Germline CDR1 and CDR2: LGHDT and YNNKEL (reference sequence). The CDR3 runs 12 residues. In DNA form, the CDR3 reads TGTGCCAGCAGCCAAGTTCTAGATACGCAGTATTTT. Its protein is CASSQVLDTQYF.

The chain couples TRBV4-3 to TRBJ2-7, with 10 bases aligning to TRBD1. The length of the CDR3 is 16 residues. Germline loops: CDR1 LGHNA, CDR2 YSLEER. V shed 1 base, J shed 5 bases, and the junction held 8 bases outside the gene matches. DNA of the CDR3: TGCGCCAGCAGCCAAGGGCCGGGACAGGGGAAGGACGAGCAGTACTTC. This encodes CASSQGPGQGKDEQYF.

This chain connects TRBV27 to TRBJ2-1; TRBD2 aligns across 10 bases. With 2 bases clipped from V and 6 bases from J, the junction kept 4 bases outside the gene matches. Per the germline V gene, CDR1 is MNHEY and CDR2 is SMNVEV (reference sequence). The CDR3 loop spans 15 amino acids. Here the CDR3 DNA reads TGTGCCAGCAGTTTAATGAGCGGGAGGGCCAATGAGCAGTTCTTC. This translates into CASSLMSGRANEQFF.

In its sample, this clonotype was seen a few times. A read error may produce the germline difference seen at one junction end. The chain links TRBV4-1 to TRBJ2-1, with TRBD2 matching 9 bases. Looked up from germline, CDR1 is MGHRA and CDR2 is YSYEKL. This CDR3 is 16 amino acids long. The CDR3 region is CASSQVAGGPYNEQFF. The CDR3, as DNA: TGTGCCAGCAGCCAAGTCGCGGGAGGGCCCTACAATGAGCAGTTCTTC.

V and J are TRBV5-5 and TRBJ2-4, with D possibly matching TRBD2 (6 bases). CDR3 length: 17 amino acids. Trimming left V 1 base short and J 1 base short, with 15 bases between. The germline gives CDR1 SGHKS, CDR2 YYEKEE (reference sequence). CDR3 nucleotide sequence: TGTGCCAGCAGCTTGCCCGCGACTAGAGGGGCCAAAAACATTCAGTACTTC. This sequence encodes CASSLPATRGAKNIQYF. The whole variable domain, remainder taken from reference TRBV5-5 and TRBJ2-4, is DAGVTQSPTHLIKTRGQQVTLRCSPISGHKSVSWYQQVLGQGPQFIFQYYEKEERGRGNFPDRFSARQFPNYSSELNVNALLLGDSALYLCASSLPATRGAKNIQYFGAGTRLSVL.